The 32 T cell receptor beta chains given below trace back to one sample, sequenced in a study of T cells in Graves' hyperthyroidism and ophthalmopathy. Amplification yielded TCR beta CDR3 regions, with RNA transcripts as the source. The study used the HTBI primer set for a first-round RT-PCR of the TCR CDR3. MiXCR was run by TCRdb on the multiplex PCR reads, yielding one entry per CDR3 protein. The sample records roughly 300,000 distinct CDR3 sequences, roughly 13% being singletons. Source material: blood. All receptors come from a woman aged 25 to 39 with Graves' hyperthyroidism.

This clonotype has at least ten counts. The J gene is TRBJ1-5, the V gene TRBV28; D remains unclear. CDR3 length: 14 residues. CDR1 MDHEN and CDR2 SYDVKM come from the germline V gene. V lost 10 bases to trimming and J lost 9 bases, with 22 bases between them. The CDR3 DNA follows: TGTGCCACCCGCCGGGCAGGCCCTTTAATGCCCCAGCATTTT. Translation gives CATRRAGPLMPQHF.

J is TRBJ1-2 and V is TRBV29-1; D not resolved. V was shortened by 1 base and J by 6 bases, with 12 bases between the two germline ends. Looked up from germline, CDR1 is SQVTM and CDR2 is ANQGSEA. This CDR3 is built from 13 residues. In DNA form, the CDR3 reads TGCAGCGTTGAAGGGCAGGCCCGTAATGGCTACACCTTC. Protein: CSVEGQARNGYTF.

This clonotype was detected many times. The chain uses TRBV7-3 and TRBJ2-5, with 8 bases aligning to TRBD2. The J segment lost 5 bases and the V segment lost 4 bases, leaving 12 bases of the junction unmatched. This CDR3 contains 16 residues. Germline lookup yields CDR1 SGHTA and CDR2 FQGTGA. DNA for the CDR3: TGTGCCAGCAGCTCAAGCGGGAGTGGTGGTTGGGAGACCCAGTACTTC. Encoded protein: CASSSSGSGGWETQYF.

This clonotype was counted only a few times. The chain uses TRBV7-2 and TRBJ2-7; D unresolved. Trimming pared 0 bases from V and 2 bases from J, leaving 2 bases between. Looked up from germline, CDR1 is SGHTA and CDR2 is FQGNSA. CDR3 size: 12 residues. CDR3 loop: CASSLAAYEQYF. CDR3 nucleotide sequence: TGTGCCAGCAGCTTAGCGGCCTACGAGCAGTACTTC.

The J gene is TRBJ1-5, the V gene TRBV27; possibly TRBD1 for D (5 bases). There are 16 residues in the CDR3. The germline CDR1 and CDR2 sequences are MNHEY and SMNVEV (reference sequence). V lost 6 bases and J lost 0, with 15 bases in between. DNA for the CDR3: TGTGCCAGCAGACGGGGCGGGGAGGTTAGCAATCAGCCCCAGCATTTT. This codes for CASRRGGEVSNQPQHF.

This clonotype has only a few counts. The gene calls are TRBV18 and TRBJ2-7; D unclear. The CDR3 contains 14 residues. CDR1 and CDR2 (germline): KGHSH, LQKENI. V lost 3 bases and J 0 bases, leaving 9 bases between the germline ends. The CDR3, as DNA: TGTGCCAGCTCACCCCGGGCTAGCTCCTACGAGCAGTACTTC. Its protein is CASSPRASSYEQYF.

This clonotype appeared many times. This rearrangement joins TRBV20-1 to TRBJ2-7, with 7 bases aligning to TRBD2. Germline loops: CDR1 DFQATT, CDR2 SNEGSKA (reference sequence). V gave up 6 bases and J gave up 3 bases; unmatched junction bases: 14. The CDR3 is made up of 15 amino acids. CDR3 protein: CSAPSFGREDYEQYF. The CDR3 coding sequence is TGCAGTGCCCCGAGTTTTGGGAGGGAGGACTACGAGCAGTACTTC.

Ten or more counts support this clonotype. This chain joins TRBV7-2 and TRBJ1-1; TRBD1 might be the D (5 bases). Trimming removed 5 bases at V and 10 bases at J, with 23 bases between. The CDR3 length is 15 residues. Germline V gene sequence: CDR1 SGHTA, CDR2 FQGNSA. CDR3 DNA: TGTGCCAGCAGCCTAAACCCTCGATACCCTGGGGGAGCTTTCTTT. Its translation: CASSLNPRYPGGAFF.

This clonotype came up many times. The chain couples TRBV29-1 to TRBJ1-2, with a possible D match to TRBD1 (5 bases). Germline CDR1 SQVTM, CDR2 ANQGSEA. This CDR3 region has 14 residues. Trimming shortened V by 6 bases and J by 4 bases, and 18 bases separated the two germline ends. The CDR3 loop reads CSVHTGFTSYGYTF. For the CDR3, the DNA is TGCAGCGTCCATACAGGATTCACCTCCTATGGCTACACCTTC. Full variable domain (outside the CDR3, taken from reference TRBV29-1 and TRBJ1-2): SAVISQKPSRDICQRGTSLTIQCQVDSQVTMMFWYRQQPGQSLTLIATANQGSEATYESGFVIDKFPISRPNLTFSTLTVSNMSPEDSSIYLCSVHTGFTSYGYTFGSGTRLTVV.

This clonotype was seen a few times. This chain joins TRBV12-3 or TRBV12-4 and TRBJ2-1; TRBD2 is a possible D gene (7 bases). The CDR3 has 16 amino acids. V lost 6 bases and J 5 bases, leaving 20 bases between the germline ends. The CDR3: CASSPLRGGINNEQFF. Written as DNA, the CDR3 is TGTGCCAGCAGCCCCCTTAGGGGGGGGATAAACAATGAGCAGTTCTTC.

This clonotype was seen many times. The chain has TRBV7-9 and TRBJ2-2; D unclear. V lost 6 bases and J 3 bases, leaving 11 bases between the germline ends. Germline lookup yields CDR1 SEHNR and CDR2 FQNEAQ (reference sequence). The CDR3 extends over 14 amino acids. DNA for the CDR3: TGTGCCAGCAGTGCTGCGGCCTACACCGGGGAGCTGTTTTTT. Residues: CASSAAAYTGELFF.

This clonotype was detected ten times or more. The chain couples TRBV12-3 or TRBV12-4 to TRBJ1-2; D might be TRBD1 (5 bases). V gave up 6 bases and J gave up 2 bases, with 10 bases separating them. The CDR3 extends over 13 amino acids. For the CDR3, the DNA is TGTGCCAGCAGGGTGACAGCCAACTATGGCTACACCTTC. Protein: CASRVTANYGYTF.

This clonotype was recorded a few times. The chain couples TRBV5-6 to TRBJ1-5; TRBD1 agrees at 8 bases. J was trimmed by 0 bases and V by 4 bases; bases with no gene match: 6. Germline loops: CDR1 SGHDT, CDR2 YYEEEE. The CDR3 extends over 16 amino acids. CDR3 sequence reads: CASSRRTGSSNQPQHF. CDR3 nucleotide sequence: TGTGCCAGCAGCCGAAGGACAGGGTCTAGCAATCAGCCCCAGCATTTT.

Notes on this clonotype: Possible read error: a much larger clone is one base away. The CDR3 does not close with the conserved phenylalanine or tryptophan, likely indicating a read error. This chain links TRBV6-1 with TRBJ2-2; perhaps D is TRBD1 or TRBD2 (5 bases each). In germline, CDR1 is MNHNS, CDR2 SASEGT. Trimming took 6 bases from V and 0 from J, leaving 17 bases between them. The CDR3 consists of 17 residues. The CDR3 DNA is TGTGCCAGCAGGGAGATTTACGGGACCGCGAACACCGGGGAGCTGTTTTCT. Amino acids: CASREIYGTANTGELFS.

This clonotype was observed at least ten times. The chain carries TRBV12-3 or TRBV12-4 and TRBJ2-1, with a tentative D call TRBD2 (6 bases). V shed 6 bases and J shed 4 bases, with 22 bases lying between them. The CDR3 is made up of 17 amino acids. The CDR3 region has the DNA TGTGCCAGCAGCCTTCGACTTGGTGGGAGGCAATACAATGAGCAGTTCTTC. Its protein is CASSLRLGGRQYNEQFF.

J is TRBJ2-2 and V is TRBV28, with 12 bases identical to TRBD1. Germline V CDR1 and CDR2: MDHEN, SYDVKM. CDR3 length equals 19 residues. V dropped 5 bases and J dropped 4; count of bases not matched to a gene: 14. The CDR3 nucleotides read TGTGCCAGCAGTCCCGGGGGTCGGGACAGGGGGCTCACCACCGGGGAGCTGTTTTTT. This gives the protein CASSPGGRDRGLTTGELFF.

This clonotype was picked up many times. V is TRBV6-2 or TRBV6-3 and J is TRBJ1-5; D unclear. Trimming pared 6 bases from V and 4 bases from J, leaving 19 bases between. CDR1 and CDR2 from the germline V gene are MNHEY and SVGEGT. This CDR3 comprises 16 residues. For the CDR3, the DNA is TGTGCCAGCAGCCGGCTGGGAAACCTTGGGAATCAGCCCCAGCATTTT. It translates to CASSRLGNLGNQPQHF.

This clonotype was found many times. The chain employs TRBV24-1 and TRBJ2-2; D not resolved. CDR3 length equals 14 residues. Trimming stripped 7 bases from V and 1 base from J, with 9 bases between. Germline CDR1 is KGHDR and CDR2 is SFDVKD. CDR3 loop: CATSAPGNTGELFF. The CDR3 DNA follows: TGTGCCACCAGCGCACCAGGGAACACCGGGGAGCTGTTTTTT.

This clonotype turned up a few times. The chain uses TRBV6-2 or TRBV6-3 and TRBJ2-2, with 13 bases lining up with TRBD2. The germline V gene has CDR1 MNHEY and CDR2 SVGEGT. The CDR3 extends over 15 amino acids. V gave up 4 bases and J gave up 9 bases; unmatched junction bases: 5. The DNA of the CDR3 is TGTGCCAGCAGTTCGGGACTAGCGGGACGGAGGGAGCTGTTTTTT. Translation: CASSSGLAGRRELFF.

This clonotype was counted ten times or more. The CDR3 loop reads CSVGGSNQPQHF. In DNA form, the CDR3 reads TGCAGCGTTGGGGGTTCGAATCAGCCCCAGCATTTT. This rearrangement joins TRBV29-1 to TRBJ1-5, with D unclear. Trimming shortened V by 4 bases and J by 4 bases, and 8 bases separated the two germline ends. CDR3 length: 12 amino acids. The germline V gene encodes CDR1 SQVTM and CDR2 ANQGSEA.

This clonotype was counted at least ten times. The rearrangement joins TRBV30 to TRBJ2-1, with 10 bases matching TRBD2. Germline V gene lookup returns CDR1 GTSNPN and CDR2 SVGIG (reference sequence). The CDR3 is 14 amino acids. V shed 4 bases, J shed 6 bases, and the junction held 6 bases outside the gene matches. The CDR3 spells CAWMASGSLNEQFF. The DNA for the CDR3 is TGTGCCTGGATGGCTAGCGGGAGTCTCAATGAGCAGTTCTTC.

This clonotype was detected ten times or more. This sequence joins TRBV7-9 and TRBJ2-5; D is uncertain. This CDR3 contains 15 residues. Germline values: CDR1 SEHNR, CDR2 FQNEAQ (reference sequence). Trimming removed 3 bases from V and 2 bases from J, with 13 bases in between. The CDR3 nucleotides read TGTGCCAGCAGCTTGGGTTACGCCAGACAAGAGACCCAGTACTTC. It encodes CASSLGYARQETQYF. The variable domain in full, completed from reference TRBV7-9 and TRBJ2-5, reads DTGVSQNPRHKITKRGQNVTFRCDPISEHNRLYWYRQTLGQGPEFLTYFQNEAQLEKSRLLSDRFSAERPKGSFSTLEIQRTEQGDSAMYLCASSLGYARQETQYFGPGTRLLVL.

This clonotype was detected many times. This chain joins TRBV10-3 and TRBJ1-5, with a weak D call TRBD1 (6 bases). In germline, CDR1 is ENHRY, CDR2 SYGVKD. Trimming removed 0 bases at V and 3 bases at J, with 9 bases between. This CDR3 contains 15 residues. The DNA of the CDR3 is TGTGCCATCAGTGAGTCACAGGGTACCAATCAGCCCCAGCATTTT. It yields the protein CAISESQGTNQPQHF.

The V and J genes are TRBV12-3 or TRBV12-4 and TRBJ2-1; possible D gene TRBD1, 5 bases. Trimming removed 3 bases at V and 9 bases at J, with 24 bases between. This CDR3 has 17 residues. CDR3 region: CASSFIMGPAGPGEQFF. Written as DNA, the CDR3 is TGTGCCAGCAGTTTCATTATGGGTCCTGCAGGGCCAGGTGAGCAGTTCTTC.

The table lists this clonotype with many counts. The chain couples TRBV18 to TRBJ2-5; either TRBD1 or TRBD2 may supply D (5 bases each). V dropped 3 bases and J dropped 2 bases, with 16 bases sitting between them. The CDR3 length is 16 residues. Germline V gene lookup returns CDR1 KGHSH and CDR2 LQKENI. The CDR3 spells CASSPIGAKPQETQYF. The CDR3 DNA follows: TGTGCCAGCTCACCTATCGGGGCTAAACCACAAGAGACCCAGTACTTC. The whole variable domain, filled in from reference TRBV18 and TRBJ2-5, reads NAGVMQNPRHLVRRRGQEARLRCSPMKGHSHVYWYRQLPEEGLKFMVYLQKENIIDESGMPKERFSAEFPKEGPSILRIQQVVRGDSAAYFCASSPIGAKPQETQYFGPGTRLLVL.

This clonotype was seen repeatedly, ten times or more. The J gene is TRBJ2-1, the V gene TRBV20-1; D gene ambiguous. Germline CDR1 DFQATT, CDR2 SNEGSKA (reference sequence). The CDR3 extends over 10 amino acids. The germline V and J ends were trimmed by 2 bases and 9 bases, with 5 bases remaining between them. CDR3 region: CSARFGEQFF. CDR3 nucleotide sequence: TGCAGTGCTAGATTTGGTGAGCAGTTCTTC.

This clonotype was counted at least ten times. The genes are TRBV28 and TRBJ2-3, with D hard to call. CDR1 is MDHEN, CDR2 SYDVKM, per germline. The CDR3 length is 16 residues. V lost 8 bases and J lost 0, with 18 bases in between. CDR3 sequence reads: CASGGFPEFSTDTQYF. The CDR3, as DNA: TGTGCCAGCGGCGGCTTTCCCGAGTTCAGCACAGATACGCAGTATTTT. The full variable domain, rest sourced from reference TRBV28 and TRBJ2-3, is DVKVTQSSRYLVKRTGEKVFLECVQDMDHENMFWYRQDPGLGLRLIYFSYDVKMKEKGDIPEGYSVSREKKERFSLILESASTNQTSMYLCASGGFPEFSTDTQYFGPGTRLTVL.

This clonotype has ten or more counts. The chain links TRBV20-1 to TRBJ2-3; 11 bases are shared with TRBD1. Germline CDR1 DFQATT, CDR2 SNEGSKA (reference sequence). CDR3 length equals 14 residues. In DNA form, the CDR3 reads TGCAGCCCACGGGACAGGGGGTCCCTAGATACGCAGTATTTT. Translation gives CSPRDRGSLDTQYF.

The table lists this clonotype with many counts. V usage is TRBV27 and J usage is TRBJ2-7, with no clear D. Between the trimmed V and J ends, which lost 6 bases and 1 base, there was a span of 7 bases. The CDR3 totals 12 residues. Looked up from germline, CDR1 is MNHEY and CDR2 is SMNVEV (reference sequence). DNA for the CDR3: TGTGCCAGCAGCGATAGATCCTACGAGCAGTACTTC. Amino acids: CASSDRSYEQYF.

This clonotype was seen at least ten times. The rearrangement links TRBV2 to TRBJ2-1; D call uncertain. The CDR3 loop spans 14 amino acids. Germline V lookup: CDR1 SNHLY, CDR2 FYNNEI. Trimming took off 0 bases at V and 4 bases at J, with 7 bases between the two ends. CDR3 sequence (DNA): TGTGCCAGCAGTGAAGCACCTTCGTACAATGAGCAGTTCTTC. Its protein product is CASSEAPSYNEQFF.

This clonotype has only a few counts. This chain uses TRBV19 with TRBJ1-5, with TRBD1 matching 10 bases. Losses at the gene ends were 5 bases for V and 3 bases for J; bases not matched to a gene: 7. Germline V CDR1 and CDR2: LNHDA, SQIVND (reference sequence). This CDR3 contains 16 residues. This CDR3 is CASSPTGQGYNQPQHF. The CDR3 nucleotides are TGTGCCAGTAGTCCGACGGGACAGGGGTACAATCAGCCCCAGCATTTT.

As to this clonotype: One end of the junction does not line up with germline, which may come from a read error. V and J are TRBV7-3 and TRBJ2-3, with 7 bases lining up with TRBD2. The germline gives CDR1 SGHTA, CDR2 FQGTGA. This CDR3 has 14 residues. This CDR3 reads CFRFSGLLADTQYF. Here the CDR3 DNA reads TGCTTCCGCTTTAGCGGGTTGTTGGCAGATACGCAGTATTTT.